The next 12 T cell receptor beta chains were all read from a single sample in a study of blood T cell repertoires in COVID-19. TCRdb's table, derived via immunoSEQ multiplex PCR, lists solely in-frame clones and lacks some. The sample includes hundreds of thousands of clones, 70% to 90% of them seen just once. The sequenced sample consisted of peripheral blood. The receptors come from a man between 18 and 29 years old with COVID-19, enrolled during active disease.

This rearrangement joins TRBV24-1 to TRBJ2-1; 11 bases agree with TRBD1. After removal of 4 bases from V and 6 bases from J, the junction contained 10 bases not matched to a gene. Germline CDR1 reads KGHDR; CDR2 reads SFDVKD. The CDR3 totals 17 residues. The CDR3 is CATSDYPGQGARNEQFF. For the CDR3, the DNA is TGTGCCACCAGTGACTACCCCGGACAGGGGGCTCGCAATGAGCAGTTCTTC.

The V gene is TRBV6-5, the J gene TRBJ1-6; possibly TRBD1 for D (6 bases). CDR3 size: 14 residues. The V and J ends lost 4 bases and 6 bases respectively, with 10 bases between them. The germline V gene encodes CDR1 MNHEY and CDR2 SVGAGI. The CDR3 loop reads CASSSGTLNSPLHF. CDR3 in DNA: TGTGCCAGCAGTTCCGGGACACTTAATTCACCCCTCCACTTT.

The rearrangement links TRBV5-6 to TRBJ2-7; the match to TRBD2 covers 15 bases. The ends lost 2 bases at V and 6 bases at J; junction bases unmatched: 3. The germline gives CDR1 SGHDT, CDR2 YYEEEE. The CDR3 contains 15 residues. The DNA of the CDR3 is TGTGCCAGCAGCTTCGGGACTAGCGGGAGGAGCGAGCAGTACTTC. Encoded protein: CASSFGTSGRSEQYF.

The chain joins TRBV5-4 to TRBJ1-1; 9 bases line up with TRBD1. Looked up from germline, CDR1 is SGHNT and CDR2 is YYREEE (reference sequence). The CDR3 is 15 amino acids. V dropped 7 bases and J dropped 0; count of bases not matched to a gene: 7. The CDR3 nucleotides are TGTGCCAGCGCACGGGACAGGGACATGAACACTGAAGCTTTCTTT. Protein sequence: CASARDRDMNTEAFF.

The chain links TRBV30 to TRBJ2-5, with 7 nucleotides matching TRBD1. This CDR3 has 13 residues. After removal of 4 bases from V and 0 bases from J, the junction contained 2 bases not matched to a gene. The germline gives CDR1 GTSNPN, CDR2 SVGIG (reference sequence). The CDR3 reads CAWNRGHQETQYF. The DNA of the CDR3 is TGTGCCTGGAACAGGGGACACCAAGAGACCCAGTACTTC.

CDR3 bases: TGCGCCAGCACTTGGGGGGAGAACACTGAAGCTTTCTTT. Translated: CASTWGENTEAFF. The genes are TRBV5-1 and TRBJ1-1; a possible D gene is TRBD1 (5 bases). Germline assignment: CDR1 SGHRS and CDR2 YFSETQ. The CDR3 is 13 amino acids. The V end was cut by 6 bases, the J end by 1 base, with 10 bases between. Together with reference TRBV5-1 and TRBJ1-1, the CDR3 gives the full variable domain: KAGVTQTPRYLIKTRGQQVTLSCSPISGHRSVSWYQQTPGQGLQFLFEYFSETQRNKGNFPGRFSGRQFSNSRSEMNVSTLELGDSALYLCASTWGENTEAFFGQGTRLTVV.

The chain is built from TRBV7-2 and TRBJ2-1; 11 nucleotides align to TRBD2. The CDR3 is made up of 15 amino acids. Looked up from germline, CDR1 is SGHTA and CDR2 is FQGNSA. Trimming at V came to 6 bases and at J to 4 bases, leaving 5 bases not matched to a gene. CDR3 region: CASSLLAGAYNEQFF. The CDR3 bases are TGTGCCAGCAGTTTACTAGCGGGGGCTTACAATGAGCAGTTCTTC. The whole variable domain, remainder taken from reference TRBV7-2 and TRBJ2-1, is GAGVSQSPSNKVTEKGKDVELRCDPISGHTALYWYRQSLGQGLEFLIYFQGNSAPDKSGLPSDRFSAERTGGSVSTLTIQRTQQEDSAVYLCASSLLAGAYNEQFFGPGTRLTVL.

The chain combines TRBV27 with TRBJ1-2; D is possibly TRBD1 (6 bases). V lost 2 bases to trimming and J lost 3 bases, with 13 bases between them. The CDR3 is 15 residues long. Germline lookup yields CDR1 MNHEY and CDR2 SMNVEV (reference sequence). The CDR3 is CASSLRQGPDYGYTF. In DNA form, the CDR3 reads TGTGCCAGCAGTTTAAGGCAGGGGCCGGACTATGGCTACACCTTC.

The V call is TRBV6-1, the J call TRBJ2-5, with D perhaps TRBD1 (6 bases). The CDR3 has 20 amino acids. V lost 3 bases and J 0 bases, leaving 26 bases between the germline ends. Germline CDR1 and CDR2: MNHNS and SASEGT. The CDR3 sequence: CASSDRTQSGGLGYQETQYF. CDR3 DNA: TGTGCCAGCAGTGACAGGACTCAGTCTGGGGGCCTGGGATACCAAGAGACCCAGTACTTC.

The chain uses TRBV11-3 and TRBJ2-7; D is ambiguous. The germline V gene encodes CDR1 SGHNT and CDR2 YENEEA. The ends were cut back, 4 bases at V and 0 bases at J, with 7 bases in the middle. The CDR3 runs 13 residues. The DNA for the CDR3 is TGTGCCAGCAGCTCTACAGTCTCCTACGAGCAGTACTTC. Translation: CASSSTVSYEQYF.

The chain couples TRBV6-5 to TRBJ1-1; 7 bases agree with TRBD1. The length of the CDR3 is 15 residues. CDR1 and CDR2 (germline): MNHEY, SVGAGI. V trimming: 6 bases; J trimming: 5 bases; junction bases outside the gene matches: 12. CDR3 nucleotides: TGTGCCAGCAGCCCCTTTCGACAGGGCGGGACTGAAGCTTTCTTT. This sequence encodes CASSPFRQGGTEAFF.

The gene calls are TRBV6-7 and TRBJ1-5, with a weak D call TRBD1 (5 bases). TRBV6-7 is an open reading frame, and its role is uncertain. Trimming left V 5 bases short and J 1 base short, with 15 bases between. CDR3 length: 16 amino acids. CDR3 amino acids: CASSRTRDRSNQPQHF. In DNA form, the CDR3 reads TGTGCCAGCAGTCGCACAAGAGACAGAAGCAATCAGCCCCAGCATTTT.